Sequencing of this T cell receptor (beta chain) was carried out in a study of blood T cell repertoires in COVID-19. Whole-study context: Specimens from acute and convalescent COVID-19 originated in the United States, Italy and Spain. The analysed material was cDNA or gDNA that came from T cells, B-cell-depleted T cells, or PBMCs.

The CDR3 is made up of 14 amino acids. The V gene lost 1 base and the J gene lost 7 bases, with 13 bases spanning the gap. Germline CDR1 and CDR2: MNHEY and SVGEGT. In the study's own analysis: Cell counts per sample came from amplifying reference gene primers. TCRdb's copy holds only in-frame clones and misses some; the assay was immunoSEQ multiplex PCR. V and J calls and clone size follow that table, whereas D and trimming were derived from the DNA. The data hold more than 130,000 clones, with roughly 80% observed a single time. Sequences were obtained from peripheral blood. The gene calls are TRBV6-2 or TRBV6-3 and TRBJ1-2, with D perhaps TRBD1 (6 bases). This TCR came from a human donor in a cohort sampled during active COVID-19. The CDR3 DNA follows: TGTGCCAGCAGTTACTTAAAGACAGGCGGTGGCTACACCTTC. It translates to CASSYLKTGGGYTF.